Each of the 27 T cell receptor beta chains below was sequenced from the same sample in a study of cytomegalovirus exposure and HLA in healthy donors. In the PCR, 60 Vbeta and 13 Jbeta primers were used. The data were produced by immunoSEQ multiplex PCR, yet TCRdb's version contains in-frame clones alone and is incomplete. The sample consists of 60,000 to 75,000 clones, 65% to 75% of them appearing once. The sample consisted of PBMCs. Receptor source: a woman aged 60-70 years in good health and CMV-seropositive.

The chain uses TRBV4-2 and TRBJ2-1, with TRBD2 matching 11 bases. The CDR3 consists of 17 residues. Germline lookup yields CDR1 LGHNA and CDR2 YNFKEQ. The ends lost 4 bases at V and 6 bases at J; junction bases unmatched: 11. Here the CDR3 reads CASSLSALAGGGNEQFF. CDR3 bases: TGTGCCAGCAGCCTATCCGCTCTAGCGGGAGGAGGCAATGAGCAGTTCTTC.

The rearrangement uses TRBV28 and TRBJ1-2; tentatively, D is TRBD1 (5 bases). The CDR3 runs 14 residues. V was shortened by 7 bases and J by 5 bases, with 17 bases between the two germline ends. Germline CDR1 and CDR2: MDHEN and SYDVKM. CDR3 sequence (DNA): TGTGCCAGCACCTGGGGGAGGTCTCATTATGGCTACACCTTC. Translation gives CASTWGRSHYGYTF.

The chain recombines TRBV5-1 with TRBJ1-3; D is uncertain. This CDR3 is built from 14 residues. The germline V and J ends were trimmed by 4 bases and 3 bases, with 11 bases remaining between them. CDR1 SGHRS and CDR2 YFSETQ come from the germline V gene. CDR3 nucleotides: TGCGCCAGCAGCGCGCGGGGAGGTGGAAACACCATATATTTT. Its translation is CASSARGGGNTIYF.

This clone has just a few counts. The chain employs TRBV4-1 and TRBJ1-4; D perhaps matches TRBD1 (5 bases). Germline-derived CDR1 and CDR2 are MGHRA and YSYEKL. V was cut by 0 bases and J by 4 bases, with 18 bases left in between. The CDR3 has 18 residues. CDR3 in amino acids: CASSQERYGAAVNEKLFF. CDR3 bases: TGCGCCAGCAGCCAAGAGCGTTATGGGGCTGCGGTTAATGAAAAACTGTTTTTT.

The CDR3, as DNA: TGTGCCAGCAGCACACCGGGACAGGGAAATCCCGGGGAGCTGTTTTTT. It specifies CASSTPGQGNPGELFF. This chain joins TRBV7-9 and TRBJ2-2; TRBD1 matches 9 bases. Germline V gene lookup returns CDR1 SEHNR and CDR2 FQNEAQ (reference sequence). CDR3 length: 16 residues. With 5 bases clipped from V and 6 bases from J, the junction kept 10 bases outside the gene matches.

This clone is a singleton in its sample. This rearrangement joins TRBV5-5 to TRBJ1-5; tentative D call: TRBD1 (5 bases). The V gene's germline CDR1 is SGHKS and CDR2 YYEKEE (reference sequence). The germline V and J ends were trimmed by 0 bases and 1 base, with 5 bases remaining between them. The CDR3 is made up of 14 amino acids. The CDR3 spells CASSLGQSNQPQHF. The CDR3, as DNA: TGTGCCAGCAGCTTGGGACAGAGCAATCAGCCCCAGCATTTT.

This clone was seen just once. The chain couples TRBV5-4 to TRBJ2-1; a possible D gene is TRBD2 (7 bases). CDR3 length: 14 residues. Trimming cost V 6 bases and J 7 bases, with 17 bases left between them. Germline-derived CDR1 and CDR2 are SGHNT and YYREEE (reference sequence). The CDR3 sequence is CASKTLAGANEQFF. The CDR3, as DNA: TGTGCCAGCAAAACCCTCGCGGGGGCGAATGAGCAGTTCTTC.

The chain employs TRBV7-6 and TRBJ2-1; the match to TRBD1 covers 8 bases. CDR1 is SGHVS, CDR2 FNYEAQ, per germline. The CDR3 has 14 amino acids. J gave up 9 bases and V 3 bases, and 7 bases lay outside the gene matches. The CDR3 DNA reads as TGTGCCAGCAGCTTTAGACAGGGGATTAGTGAGCAGTTCTTC. Encoded protein: CASSFRQGISEQFF.

The CDR3 here is CASSLGGQGLNEQYF. The CDR3 region has the DNA TGCGCCAGCAGCTTAGGCGGACAGGGACTCAACGAGCAGTACTTC. The chain combines TRBV5-1 with TRBJ2-7; 8 bases agree with TRBD1. Per the germline V gene, CDR1 is SGHRS and CDR2 is YFSETQ. This CDR3 region has 15 residues. With 2 bases clipped from V and 5 bases from J, the junction kept 9 bases outside the gene matches.

The chain links TRBV12-5 to TRBJ1-2; 7 nucleotides line up with TRBD1. After removal of 7 bases from V and 4 bases from J, the junction contained 3 bases not matched to a gene. This CDR3 has 12 amino acids. Per the germline V gene, CDR1 is LGHNT and CDR2 is FRNRAP. The CDR3 loop is CASASGGYGYTF. CDR3 bases: TGTGCTAGTGCCTCAGGGGGCTATGGCTACACCTTC. Based on the CDR3 plus reference TRBV12-5 and TRBJ1-2, the full variable domain is DARVTQTPRHKVTEMGQEVTMRCQPILGHNTVFWYRQTMMQGLELLAYFRNRAPLDDSGMPKDRFSAEMPDATLATLKIQPSEPRDSAVYFCASASGGYGYTFGSGTRLTVV.

This clone occurred a few times. The chain uses TRBV19 and TRBJ1-1, with a possible D match to TRBD1 (5 bases). CDR1 LNHDA and CDR2 SQIVND come from the germline V gene (reference sequence). V was pared by 3 bases and J by 4 bases, with 12 bases between. The CDR3 has 14 amino acids. CDR3 loop: CASSMGLGGTEAFF. The DNA of the CDR3 is TGTGCCAGTAGTATGGGGTTGGGGGGCACTGAAGCTTTCTTT. Complete variable domain (other parts from reference TRBV19 and TRBJ1-1): DGGITQSPKYLFRKEGQNVTLSCEQNLNHDAMYWYRQDPGQGLRLIYYSQIVNDFQKGDIAEGYSVSREKKESFPLTVTSAQKNPTAFYLCASSMGLGGTEAFFGQGTRLTVV.

The chain couples TRBV9 to TRBJ2-6, with D tentatively TRBD1 (6 bases). Trimming cost V 5 bases and J 1 base, with 13 bases left between them. In germline, CDR1 is SGDLS, CDR2 YYNGEE. CDR3 length: 16 residues. Here the CDR3 reads CASRHPRGSGANVLTF. For the CDR3, the DNA is TGTGCCAGCAGACATCCCAGGGGTTCTGGGGCCAACGTCCTGACTTTC.

The chain is built from TRBV29-1 and TRBJ1-2; possibly TRBD1 for D (6 bases). CDR1 and CDR2 from the germline V gene are SQVTM and ANQGSEA. V was shortened by 3 bases and J by 7 bases, with 12 bases between the two germline ends. The CDR3 has 12 amino acids. The CDR3 here is CSVDRGTGGYTF. The CDR3 DNA reads as TGCAGCGTTGACAGGGGAACGGGTGGCTACACCTTC.

This clone was recorded only once. The CDR3 end shows no conserved phenylalanine or tryptophan, and so a read error is likely. V usage is TRBV4-1 and J usage is TRBJ2-2; 8 nucleotides agree with TRBD1. The CDR3 has 16 residues. Trimming at V came to 0 bases and at J to 2 bases, leaving 2 bases not matched to a gene. Germline loops: CDR1 MGHRA, CDR2 YSYEKL. As DNA, the CDR3 is TGCGCCAGCAGCCAAGAGGGACAGGTAAACACCGGGGAGCTGTTTGTT. Its protein is CASSQEGQVNTGELFV.

There are a few counts of this clone. The chain couples TRBV19 to TRBJ1-2; D is undetermined. Trimming stripped 4 bases from V and 1 base from J, with 13 bases between. Per germline, CDR1 LNHDA and CDR2 SQIVND (reference sequence). The CDR3 has 15 amino acids. DNA for the CDR3: TGTGCCAGTAGTAACTCACGGGGAAATAACTATGGCTACACCTTC. This gives the protein CASSNSRGNNYGYTF.

The rearrangement uses TRBV5-1 and TRBJ1-2; D unresolved. Trimming pared 0 bases from V and 12 bases from J, leaving 12 bases between. This CDR3 region has 12 residues. Germline CDR1 reads SGHRS; CDR2 reads YFSETQ. The CDR3 loop is CASSLDNGADTF. The DNA of the CDR3 is TGCGCCAGCAGCTTGGACAACGGAGCGGACACCTTC.

The chain recombines TRBV6-5 with TRBJ1-5; the match to TRBD1 covers 10 bases. CDR1 and CDR2 (germline): MNHEY, SVGAGI. CDR3 length: 15 amino acids. The V gene end was trimmed by 5 bases and the J gene end by 1 base; junction bases not matched to a gene: 2. The CDR3 DNA sequence: TGTGCCAGCAGTCTGGACAGGGGGAGCAATCAGCCCCAGCATTTT. Amino acids: CASSLDRGSNQPQHF.

There are a few counts of this clone. The rearrangement joins TRBV2 to TRBJ2-3; D is unclear. CDR1 and CDR2 from the germline V gene are SNHLY and FYNNEI. V was trimmed by 8 bases and J by 7 bases, leaving 10 bases between them. The CDR3 has 11 amino acids. CDR3 nucleotide sequence: TGTGCCAGCTCAGACTGGCATACGCAGTATTTT. Its translation is CASSDWHTQYF.

CDR3 sequence (DNA): TGTGCCAGCAGCTCTAACGGGGTGAACACTGAAGCTTTCTTT. Its protein product is CASSSNGVNTEAFF. The J gene is TRBJ1-1, the V gene TRBV7-8; D not resolved. The length of the CDR3 is 14 residues. Germline CDR1 and CDR2: SGHVS and FQNEAQ. With 4 bases removed from V and 0 bases from J, the gap between germline ends came to 9 bases.

V usage is TRBV19 and J usage is TRBJ1-2; 7 nucleotides agree with TRBD1. The V segment lost 6 bases and the J segment 8 bases; nucleotides outside the gene matches: 9. From germline, CDR1 is LNHDA and CDR2 SQIVND (reference sequence). There are 13 residues in the CDR3. CDR3 coding DNA: TGTGCCAGTAGCTTCGACAGGGTTGGCGGCTACACCTTC. Residues: CASSFDRVGGYTF.

This chain uses TRBV5-8 with TRBJ1-5; TRBD1 matches at 7 bases. Per germline, CDR1 SGHTS and CDR2 YDEGEE. V trimming: 4 bases; J trimming: 7 bases; junction bases outside the gene matches: 8. This CDR3 region has 14 residues. The CDR3 DNA reads TGTGCCAGCAGCGTGGGACAGCCGAGCCAGCCCCAGCATTTT. Amino acid sequence: CASSVGQPSQPQHF.

The chain couples TRBV6-5 to TRBJ2-3; 10 bases are shared with TRBD2. The CDR3 is 14 residues long. J was trimmed by 6 bases and V by 4 bases; bases with no gene match: 4. The germline V gene encodes CDR1 MNHEY and CDR2 SVGAGI. The CDR3 DNA sequence: TGTGCCAGCAGTTCGGCTAGCGGGAGTGATACGCAGTATTTT. Residues: CASSSASGSDTQYF.

The chain combines TRBV6-6 with TRBJ1-4; TRBD1 aligns across 8 bases. V trimming: 6 bases; J trimming: 8 bases; junction bases outside the gene matches: 8. Germline assignment: CDR1 MNHNY and CDR2 SVGAGI (reference sequence). There are 14 residues in the CDR3. DNA of the CDR3: TGTGCCAGCAGCTTGGACAGGGTGGGGGAAAAACTGTTTTTT. Encoded protein: CASSLDRVGEKLFF.

The chain links TRBV6-5 to TRBJ2-1; 8 nucleotides line up with TRBD1. This CDR3 contains 15 residues. CDR1 and CDR2 (germline): MNHEY, SVGAGI. The ends lost 2 bases at V and 7 bases at J; junction bases unmatched: 7. CDR3 DNA: TGTGCCAGCAGTTACAGCCAGGGGGCGCCTAATGAGCAGTTCTTC. The encoded protein is CASSYSQGAPNEQFF.

V and J are TRBV6-5 and TRBJ1-3; TRBD1 aligns across 7 bases. The V segment lost 5 bases and the J segment 2 bases; nucleotides outside the gene matches: 6. Germline CDR1 reads MNHEY; CDR2 reads SVGAGI. This CDR3 is 15 amino acids long. The CDR3 DNA reads as TGTGCCAGCAGTCGTCCGGGACAGACTGGAAACACCATATATTTT. Its translation: CASSRPGQTGNTIYF.

The chain recombines TRBV27 with TRBJ2-7; TRBD1 agrees at 11 bases. Germline V CDR1 and CDR2: MNHEY, SMNVEV (reference sequence). The CDR3 is 14 amino acids. The ends lost 5 bases at V and 7 bases at J; junction bases unmatched: 7. This chain's CDR3 is CASSPDRGLGEQYF. The CDR3, as DNA: TGTGCCAGCAGTCCGGACAGGGGGCTAGGAGAGCAGTACTTC.

The rearrangement uses TRBV30 and TRBJ1-6, with D perhaps matching TRBD1 (5 bases). V was trimmed by 2 bases and J by 7 bases, leaving 9 bases between them. Germline CDR1 is GTSNPN and CDR2 is SVGIG (reference sequence). This CDR3 region has 13 residues. In nucleotides, the CDR3 is TGTGCCTGGAGTTTTGGGGGGAATTCACCCCTCCACTTT. Translation gives CAWSFGGNSPLHF.